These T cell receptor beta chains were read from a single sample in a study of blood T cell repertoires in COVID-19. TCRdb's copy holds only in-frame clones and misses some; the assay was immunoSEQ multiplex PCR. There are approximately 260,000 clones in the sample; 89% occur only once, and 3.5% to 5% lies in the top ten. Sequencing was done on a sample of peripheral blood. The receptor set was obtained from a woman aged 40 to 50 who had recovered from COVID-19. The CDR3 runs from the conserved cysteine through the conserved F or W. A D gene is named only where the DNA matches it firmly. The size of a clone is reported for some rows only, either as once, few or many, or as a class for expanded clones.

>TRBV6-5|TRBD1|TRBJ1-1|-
TGTGCCAGCAACGACAGGGCTTACACTGAAGCTTTCTTT
CASNDRAYTEAFF
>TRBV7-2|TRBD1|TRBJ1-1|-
TGTGCCAGCAGCATTACAGGGGGTCGGGTTGTTCGGACTGAAGCTTTCTTT
CASSITGGRVVRTEAFF
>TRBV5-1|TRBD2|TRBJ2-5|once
TGCGCCAGCAGCTTGGGCGGGAGGCAAGAGACCCAGTACTTC
CASSLGGRQETQYF
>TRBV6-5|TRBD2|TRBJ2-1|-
TGTGCCAGCAGTCCCCGTGGGGCCGGGGGGAATGAGCAGTTCTTC
CASSPRGAGGNEQFF
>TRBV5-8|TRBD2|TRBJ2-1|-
TGTGCCAGCAGCCCCCCCCCGGGGACTAGCGGGAGAAATGAGCAGTTCTTC
CASSPPPGTSGRNEQFF
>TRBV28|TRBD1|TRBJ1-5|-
TGTGCCAGCAGTTTAGGTGGACAGGGAGGCAATCAGCCCCAGCATTTT
CASSLGGQGGNQPQHF
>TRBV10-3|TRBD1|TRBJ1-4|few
TGTGCCACCAGGGACAGTCAAGGAGAAAAACTGTTTTTT
CATRDSQGEKLFF
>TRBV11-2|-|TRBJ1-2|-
TGTGTGGCAGGGGAAGGCTATGGCTACACCTTC
CVAGEGYGYTF
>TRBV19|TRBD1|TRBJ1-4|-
TGTGCCAGTAGTATTATGACAGGGACGGAAAAACTGTTTTTT
CASSIMTGTEKLFF
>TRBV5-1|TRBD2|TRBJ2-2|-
TGCGCCAGCAAATCGGGAGGTGAGACCGGGGAGCTGTTTTTT
CASKSGGETGELFF
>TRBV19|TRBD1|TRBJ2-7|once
TGTGCCAGTAGTGCCGGGACAGGGGTCTCCGAGCAGTACTTC
CASSAGTGVSEQYF
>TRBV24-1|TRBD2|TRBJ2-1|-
TGTGCCACCAGTGATTATTCCGCGATAGCGGGAGTGGATGAGCAGTTCTTC
CATSDYSAIAGVDEQFF
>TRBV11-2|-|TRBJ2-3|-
TGTGCCAGCAGCCACCCCCCGGGGAATACGCAGTATTTT
CASSHPPGNTQYF
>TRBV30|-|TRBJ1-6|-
TGTGCCTGGAGTGTACAGAATTCACCCCTCCACTTT
CAWSVQNSPLHF
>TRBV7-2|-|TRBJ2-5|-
TGTGCCAGCAGCTTAGGAGGCGGTGACCAAGAGACCCAGTACTTC
CASSLGGGDQETQYF
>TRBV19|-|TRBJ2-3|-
TGTGCCAGTAGTTACACAGATACGCAGTATTTT
CASSYTDTQYF
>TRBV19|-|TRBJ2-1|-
TGTGCCAGTAGGTCAAGCGGGCCCCTCTCCTACAATGAGCAGTTCTTC
CASRSSGPLSYNEQFF
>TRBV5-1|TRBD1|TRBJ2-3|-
TGCGCCAGCAGCTTGGCGACAGGGATAACAGATACGCAGTATTTT
CASSLATGITDTQYF
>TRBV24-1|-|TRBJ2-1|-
TGTGCCACCAGTGATTTGGTGGGGGGGGCATACAATGAGCAGTTCTTC
CATSDLVGGAYNEQFF
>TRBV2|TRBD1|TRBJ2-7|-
TGTGCCAGCAGGGACGACAGGGCCGAGCAGTACTTC
CASRDDRAEQYF
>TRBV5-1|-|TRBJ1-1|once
TGCGCCAGCAGCTCCAGACAGACCTCTACGAACACTGAAGCTTTCTTT
CASSSRQTSTNTEAFF
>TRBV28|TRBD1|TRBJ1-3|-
TGTGCCAGCAGTGGGGGACAGGGAGTCGACACCATATATTTT
CASSGGQGVDTIYF